The clone carrying this TCR beta chain was counted only a few times. Antigen: not known. This specimen includes other DNA sequences encoding the same CDR3. The PCR was carried out with 60 Vbeta primers and 13 Jbeta primers. TCRdb's copy holds only in-frame clones and misses some; the assay was immunoSEQ multiplex PCR. Found here are about 200,000 clones, roughly 90% of them singletons; the top ten hold around 0.31%. Germline loops: CDR1 SQVTM, CDR2 ANQGSEA. The CDR3 contains 11 residues. V was clipped by 5 bases and J by 4 bases, with 5 bases between them. The data are from a study of cytomegalovirus exposure and HLA in healthy donors. The study's findings and limits: TCR beta V- and J-gene trimming was later associated with a missense DCLRE1C variant. Highly shared variants forming one cluster were likely a sequencing artifact.

Among the donors, all were healthy bone marrow donors. The TCR comes from a woman younger than 45 in good health and CMV-seronegative. Sequencing was carried out using PBMCs. This chain joins TRBV29-1 and TRBJ2-2; no clear D. The CDR3 is CSVSSTGELFF. The CDR3 bases are TGCAGCGTTTCCAGCACCGGGGAGCTGTTTTTT.